A single sample is the source of the 27 T cell receptor beta chains below, sequenced in a study of identical twins. MiXCR was run by TCRdb on the 5' RACE reads, yielding one entry per CDR3 protein. The sample has fewer than 350,000 distinct CDR3 sequences, 8% to 9% seen once. This sample also appeared in a second study, on yellow fever vaccine responses in identical twins.

Sequencing was carried out using memory (CD45RO+) T cells sorted from blood. These receptors were collected from a woman aged 18-29 years in good health.

The chain has TRBV5-1 and TRBJ1-4, with 8 bases fitting TRBD1. The CDR3 is 14 amino acids. With 4 bases clipped from V and 5 bases from J, the junction kept 4 bases outside the gene matches. From germline, CDR1 is SGHRS and CDR2 YFSETQ. This CDR3 is CASSITGGNEKLFF. The CDR3, as DNA: TGCGCCAGCAGCATTACAGGGGGAAATGAAAAACTGTTTTTT.

This clonotype was counted at least ten times. The chain combines TRBV6-1 with TRBJ1-1; D ambiguous. V dropped 0 bases and J dropped 2 bases, with 10 bases sitting between them. The V gene's germline CDR1 is MNHNS and CDR2 SASEGT. The CDR3 spans 15 residues. The CDR3 DNA reads as TGTGCCAGCAGTGAAGCGCTTTCGCTCAACACTGAAGCTTTCTTT. Encoded protein: CASSEALSLNTEAFF.

The J gene is TRBJ2-5, the V gene TRBV7-2; 8 bases are a match to TRBD1. Germline V gene sequence: CDR1 SGHTA, CDR2 FQGNSA. The CDR3 consists of 16 residues. V lost 4 bases, J lost 5 bases, and 12 bases stayed unmatched. CDR3 DNA sequence: TGTGCCAGCAGCTCAAACCCAGGACAGGGATACGAGACCCAGTACTTC. Residues: CASSSNPGQGYETQYF.

This clonotype was found a few times. The chain couples TRBV18 to TRBJ2-2; D remains ambiguous. Per the germline V gene, CDR1 is KGHSH and CDR2 is LQKENI. This CDR3 contains 17 residues. Trimming cost V 6 bases and J 0 bases, with 17 bases left between them. The CDR3 here is CASSPGPPVANTGELFF. The DNA for the CDR3 is TGTGCCAGCTCCCCCGGGCCACCGGTCGCGAACACCGGGGAGCTGTTTTTT.

The J gene is TRBJ2-5, the V gene TRBV2; D is uncertain. There are 14 residues in the CDR3. The V and J ends lost 6 bases and 5 bases respectively, with 16 bases between them. Germline V gives CDR1 SNHLY, CDR2 FYNNEI. DNA of the CDR3: TGTGCCAGCAGGCCGCGACGGTTCCGGGAGACCCAGTACTTC. Translating it yields CASRPRRFRETQYF.

This clonotype was observed a handful of times. The chain carries TRBV7-8 and TRBJ1-5; D not certain. Between the trimmed V and J ends, which lost 5 bases and 2 bases, there was a span of 13 bases. This CDR3 contains 15 residues. Germline assignment: CDR1 SGHVS and CDR2 FQNEAQ. The CDR3 DNA reads as TGTGCCAGCAGCCATGACAAGTGGGGCAATCAGCCCCAGCATTTT. As protein: CASSHDKWGNQPQHF.

This clonotype showed up many times. The V gene is TRBV20-1, the J gene TRBJ2-5, with 15 bases fitting TRBD2. The CDR3 is 15 amino acids. J lost 4 bases, V lost 6 bases, and 6 bases had no gene match. Per the germline V gene, CDR1 is DFQATT and CDR2 is SNEGSKA (reference sequence). Written as DNA, the CDR3 is TGCAGTGCCAGGACTAGCGGGGGGGGAAGAGAGACCCAGTACTTC. Its translation is CSARTSGGGRETQYF.

This sequence joins TRBV11-3 and TRBJ2-5; 8 nucleotides line up with TRBD2. The CDR3 contains 14 residues. The germline V gene has CDR1 SGHNT and CDR2 YENEEA. V was pared by 7 bases and J by 5 bases, with 9 bases of the junction left unmatched. CDR3 bases: TGTGCCAGCACCCCCGCCGGGGGGGGTGAGACCCAGTACTTC. This translates into CASTPAGGGETQYF.

In this sample, this clonotype turned up many times. This CDR3 reads CASSFRLANTDTQYF. The CDR3 DNA is TGTGCCAGCAGCTTCCGTCTAGCGAACACAGATACGCAGTATTTT. V is TRBV13 and J is TRBJ2-3; possibly TRBD2 for D (6 bases). This CDR3 region has 15 residues. Looked up from germline, CDR1 is PRHDT and CDR2 is FYEKMQ (reference sequence). Trimming cost V 3 bases and J 2 bases, with 12 bases left between them.

This clonotype was detected ten times or more. CDR3 coding DNA: TGTGCCAGCAGTTACCGGCCAGGGGTAATGAACACTGAAGCTTTCTTT. As protein: CASSYRPGVMNTEAFF. V and J are TRBV12-3 or TRBV12-4 and TRBJ1-1; the D gene is possibly TRBD1 (6 bases). CDR3 length: 16 residues. Trimming stripped 4 bases from V and 0 bases from J, with 15 bases between.

This clonotype has ten or more counts. This chain joins TRBV7-3 and TRBJ2-5; D is uncertain. The CDR3 length is 13 residues. Per germline, CDR1 SGHTA and CDR2 FQGTGA. V was trimmed by 2 bases and J by 7 bases, leaving 11 bases between them. CDR3 DNA sequence: TGTGCCAGCAGCTTAGGATATCTGGGGACCCAGTACTTC. Its translation is CASSLGYLGTQYF.

This clonotype came up many times. The chain combines TRBV25-1 with TRBJ2-7; D is uncertain. There are 13 residues in the CDR3. Trimming took 2 bases from V and 4 from J, leaving 9 bases between them. Per the germline V gene, CDR1 is MGHDK and CDR2 is SYGVNS. CDR3 loop: CASSEGSFYEQYF. Here the CDR3 DNA reads TGTGCCAGCAGTGAAGGCAGTTTTTACGAGCAGTACTTC.

This chain uses TRBV28 with TRBJ2-7, with 11 bases lining up with TRBD1. J was trimmed by 5 bases and V by 8 bases; bases with no gene match: 8. The length of the CDR3 is 14 residues. From germline, CDR1 is MDHEN and CDR2 SYDVKM. This chain's CDR3 is CASQTPGQGDEQYF. The CDR3 DNA sequence: TGTGCCAGCCAAACGCCGGGACAGGGGGACGAGCAGTACTTC.

This clonotype came up many times. This chain connects TRBV2 to TRBJ2-3; TRBD2 agrees at 14 bases. CDR1 and CDR2 from the germline V gene are SNHLY and FYNNEI. The V and J ends lost 9 bases and 2 bases, in that order; junction bases with no gene match: 4. This CDR3 has 15 residues. The CDR3 nucleotides read TGTGCCAGTAGGACTAGCGGGGGGTACACAGATACGCAGTATTTT. It encodes CASRTSGGYTDTQYF.

The V and J genes are TRBV27 and TRBJ1-6; 10 bases fit TRBD1. The germline CDR1 and CDR2 sequences are MNHEY and SMNVEV (reference sequence). V lost 5 bases, J lost 3 bases, and 4 bases stayed unmatched. The CDR3 is made up of 16 amino acids. Here the CDR3 DNA reads TGTGCCAGCAGTGGGGGACAGGGGTTCTATAATTCACCCCTCCACTTT. Translation gives CASSGGQGFYNSPLHF.

In its sample, this clonotype ranks as medium-sized. The gene calls are TRBV7-9 and TRBJ1-2, with 7 bases matching TRBD1. J lost 3 bases, V lost 5 bases, and 3 bases had no gene match. This CDR3 contains 13 residues. Per the germline V gene, CDR1 is SEHNR and CDR2 is FQNEAQ (reference sequence). DNA of the CDR3: TGTGCCAGCAGCCAAGGGGGCTACTATGGCTACACCTTC. Its translation is CASSQGGYYGYTF. Supplemented by reference TRBV7-9 and TRBJ1-2, the full variable domain reads DTGVSQNPRHKITKRGQNVTFRCDPISEHNRLYWYRQTLGQGPEFLTYFQNEAQLEKSRLLSDRFSAERPKGSFSTLEIQRTEQGDSAMYLCASSQGGYYGYTFGSGTRLTVV.

This clonotype occurred many times. V is TRBV12-5 and J is TRBJ2-1; the D is unclear. Germline CDR1 is LGHNT and CDR2 is FRNRAP. The CDR3 has 13 amino acids. Deletions cut 0 bases from V and 8 bases from J, with 8 bases between. CDR3 in DNA: TGTGCTAGTGGTTTGGTACCCGCCCATGAGCAGTTCTTC. Its protein product is CASGLVPAHEQFF.

The rearrangement uses TRBV6-1 and TRBJ2-5, with 9 nucleotides matching TRBD1. Looked up from germline, CDR1 is MNHNS and CDR2 is SASEGT. This CDR3 has 14 amino acids. Germline trimming cut 8 bases from V and 3 bases from J; bases unmatched to any gene: 7. The CDR3: CASATTGGEETQYF. The CDR3 DNA reads TGTGCCAGCGCGACCACAGGGGGCGAAGAGACCCAGTACTTC.

The table lists this clonotype with many counts. The V call is TRBV20-1, the J call TRBJ2-1; TRBD2 matches at 9 bases. The CDR3 runs 14 residues. The germline V gene has CDR1 DFQATT and CDR2 SNEGSKA (reference sequence). Trimming at V came to 3 bases and at J to 8 bases, leaving 8 bases not matched to a gene. In DNA, the CDR3 is TGCAGTGCTAGGGGACTAGCTAATCTGGATGAGCAGTTCTTC. This translates into CSARGLANLDEQFF.

V gene TRBV11-2 combines with J gene TRBJ2-1, with D perhaps matching TRBD1 (5 bases). V dropped 3 bases and J dropped 3 bases, with 12 bases sitting between them. Germline V lookup: CDR1 SGHAT, CDR2 FQNNGV. The CDR3 contains 15 residues. The CDR3 nucleotides are TGTGCCAGCAGCTTCAGGGTGAGTGACTACAATGAGCAGTTCTTC. As protein: CASSFRVSDYNEQFF. Together with reference TRBV11-2 and TRBJ2-1, the CDR3 gives the full variable domain: EAGVAQSPRYKIIEKRQSVAFWCNPISGHATLYWYQQILGQGPKLLIQFQNNGVVDDSQLPKDRFSAERLKGVDSTLKIQPAKLEDSAVYLCASSFRVSDYNEQFFGPGTRLTVL.

A few counts support this clonotype. J is TRBJ2-1 and V is TRBV20-1; 7 bases are shared with TRBD1. CDR1 and CDR2 (germline): DFQATT, SNEGSKA (reference sequence). The trim removed 3 bases at V and 9 bases at J, leaving 11 bases unmatched. The CDR3 spans 14 residues. The CDR3: CSASFGQEYGEQFF. In DNA, the CDR3 is TGCAGTGCTAGTTTCGGACAGGAATATGGTGAGCAGTTCTTC.

This clonotype was observed at least ten times. The V and J genes are TRBV6-1 and TRBJ2-1; 11 positions agree with TRBD2. The CDR3 runs to 15 residues. The germline V gene has CDR1 MNHNS and CDR2 SASEGT. V trimming: 6 bases; J trimming: 4 bases; junction bases outside the gene matches: 5. CDR3 residues: CASRPSGGPYNEQFF. The CDR3 DNA follows: TGTGCCAGCAGACCTAGCGGGGGGCCATACAATGAGCAGTTCTTC.

This clonotype showed up just a few times. This sequence joins TRBV4-1 and TRBJ1-1; D is possibly TRBD1 (5 bases). In germline, CDR1 is MGHRA, CDR2 YSYEKL. V was shortened by 1 base and J by 4 bases, with 10 bases between the two germline ends. This CDR3 is 14 amino acids long. This CDR3 reads CASSQGGVTTEAFF. DNA of the CDR3: TGCGCCAGCAGCCAAGGGGGGGTCACCACTGAAGCTTTCTTT.

This clonotype came up a few times. The V and J genes are TRBV20-1 and TRBJ2-7, with D possibly TRBD2 on 5 matching bases. V was shortened by 2 bases and J by 3 bases, with 14 bases between the two germline ends. Per the germline V gene, CDR1 is DFQATT and CDR2 is SNEGSKA (reference sequence). The CDR3 sequence is 14 residues long. CDR3 sequence reads: CSARILDRYYEQYV. The DNA of the CDR3 is TGCAGTGCTAGAATACTAGATCGTTACTACGAGCAGTACGTC.

This clonotype has a handful of counts. The J gene is TRBJ1-2, the V gene TRBV28; a weak D match, TRBD1 (6 bases). Per germline, CDR1 MDHEN and CDR2 SYDVKM. CDR3 length: 14 amino acids. V was trimmed by 7 bases and J by 4 bases, leaving 16 bases between them. The CDR3 loop is CASTPGQGIYGYTF. CDR3 sequence (DNA): TGTGCCAGCACCCCGGGGCAGGGGATCTATGGCTACACCTTC.

This clonotype has ten or more counts. This chain connects TRBV10-3 to TRBJ2-3, with a possible D match to TRBD1 (6 bases). CDR1 and CDR2 from the germline V gene are ENHRY and SYGVKD. The CDR3 spans 18 residues. The V gene lost 0 bases and the J gene lost 6 bases, with 22 bases spanning the gap. CDR3 sequence (DNA): TGTGCCATCAGTGAGTCGTGGGCGAATCAGGGGACGCGGGATACGCAGTATTTT. Translated: CAISESWANQGTRDTQYF.

The chain combines TRBV6-5 with TRBJ2-3, with D perhaps assigned TRBD1 or TRBD2 (6 bases each). With 4 bases removed from V and 0 bases from J, the gap between germline ends came to 11 bases. Germline V gives CDR1 MNHEY, CDR2 SVGAGI. CDR3 size: 15 residues. The CDR3 sequence: CASSSGAHSTDTQYF. The CDR3 DNA follows: TGTGCCAGCAGTTCGGGGGCCCATAGCACAGATACGCAGTATTTT.